This TCR beta chain was observed in a study of T cell changes during pregnancy in multiple sclerosis. Clones were sequenced by immunoSEQ multiplex PCR, and TCRdb holds only the in-frame ones, with some missing. The table lists some 94,000 clones, 80% to 95% of them singletons. CDR1 and CDR2 (germline): MDHEN, SYDVKM. This CDR3 has 16 residues. Trimming stripped 5 bases from V and 7 bases from J, with 21 bases between. The chain joins TRBV28 to TRBJ2-1; tentative D call: TRBD2 (6 bases). The sample was peripheral blood, taken in the first trimester of pregnancy. This clonotype was obtained from a female donor with multiple sclerosis, enrolled in a pregnancy study. The CDR3 reads CASSLTGAPYRNEQFF. CDR3 DNA: TGTGCCAGCAGTCTTACGGGAGCCCCCTACAGGAATGAGCAGTTCTTC.